This TCR beta chain was obtained from a study of cytomegalovirus exposure and HLA in healthy donors. Study background: Early released data comprised around 79 million unique TCRs from HLA-typed donors.

Whole-study findings and limits: Later analysis revealed greater clonal expansion in HLA-associated TCR beta chains than in equally common others.

In the PCR, 60 Vbeta and 13 Jbeta primers were used. Assay used: immunoSEQ multiplex PCR; TCRdb lists only in-frame clones, some missing. Of 90,000 to 140,000 clones listed, 69% are singletons. The CDR3 covers 12 residues. CDR1 is SGHNT, CDR2 YENEEA, per germline. V dropped 3 bases and J dropped 8 bases, with 8 bases sitting between them. This clone was picked up one time. The antigen remains undetermined. The donors were healthy bone marrow donors. The clonotype originates from a man aged 30-40 years in good health and CMV-seronegative. The sequenced sample consisted of PBMCs. This sequence joins TRBV11-3 and TRBJ2-1; no firm D call. The CDR3 here is CASSFRVDEQFF. The CDR3 bases are TGTGCCAGCAGCTTTCGGGTCGATGAGCAGTTCTTC.